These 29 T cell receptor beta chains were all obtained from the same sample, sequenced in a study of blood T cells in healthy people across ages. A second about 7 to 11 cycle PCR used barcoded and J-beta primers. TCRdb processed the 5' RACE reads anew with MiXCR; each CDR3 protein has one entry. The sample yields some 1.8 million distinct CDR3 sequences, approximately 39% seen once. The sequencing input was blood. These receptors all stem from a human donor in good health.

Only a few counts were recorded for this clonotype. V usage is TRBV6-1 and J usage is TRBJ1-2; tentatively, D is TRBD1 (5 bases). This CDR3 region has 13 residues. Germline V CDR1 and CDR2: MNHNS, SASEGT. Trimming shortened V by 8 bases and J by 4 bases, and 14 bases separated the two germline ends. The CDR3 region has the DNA TGTGCCAGCGCGTCGGGGGAGGGCTATGGCTACACCTTC. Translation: CASASGEGYGYTF.

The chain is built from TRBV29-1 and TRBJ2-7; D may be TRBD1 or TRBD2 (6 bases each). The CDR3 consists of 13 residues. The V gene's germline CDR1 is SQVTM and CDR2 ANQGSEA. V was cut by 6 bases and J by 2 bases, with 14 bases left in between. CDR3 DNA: TGCAGCGTACGGGGGACATCTCCCTACGAGCAGTACTTC. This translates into CSVRGTSPYEQYF.

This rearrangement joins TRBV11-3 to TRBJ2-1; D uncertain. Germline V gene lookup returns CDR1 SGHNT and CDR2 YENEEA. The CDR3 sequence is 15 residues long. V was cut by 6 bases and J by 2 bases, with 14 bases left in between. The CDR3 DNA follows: TGTGCCAGCAGTCGCGAGGAGACGGCCTACAATGAGCAGTTCTTC. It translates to CASSREETAYNEQFF.

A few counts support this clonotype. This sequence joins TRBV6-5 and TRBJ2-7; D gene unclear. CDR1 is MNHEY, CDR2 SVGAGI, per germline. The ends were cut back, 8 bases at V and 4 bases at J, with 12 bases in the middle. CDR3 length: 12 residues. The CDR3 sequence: CASGWDPYEQYF. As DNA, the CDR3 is TGTGCCAGCGGATGGGATCCTTACGAGCAGTACTTC.

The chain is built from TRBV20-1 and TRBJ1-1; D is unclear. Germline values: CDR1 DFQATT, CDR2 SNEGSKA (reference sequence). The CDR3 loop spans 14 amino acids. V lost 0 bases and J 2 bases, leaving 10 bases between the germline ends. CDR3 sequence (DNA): TGCAGTGCTAGAGATCGTCGTGATAACACTGAAGCTTTCTTT. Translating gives CSARDRRDNTEAFF.

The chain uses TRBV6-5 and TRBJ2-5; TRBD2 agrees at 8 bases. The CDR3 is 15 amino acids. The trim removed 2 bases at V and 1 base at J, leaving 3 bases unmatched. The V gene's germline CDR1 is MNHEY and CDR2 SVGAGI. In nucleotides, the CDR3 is TGTGCCAGCAGTTACCGCGGGGGGTCCCAAGAGACCCAGTACTTC. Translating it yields CASSYRGGSQETQYF.

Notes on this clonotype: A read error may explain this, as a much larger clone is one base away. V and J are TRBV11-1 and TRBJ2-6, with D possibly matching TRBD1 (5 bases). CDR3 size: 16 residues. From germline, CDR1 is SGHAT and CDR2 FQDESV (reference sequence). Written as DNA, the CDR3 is TGTGCCAACAGCCCTACAGGTTACTCTGGGGCCAACGTCCTGACTTTC. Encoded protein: CANSPTGYSGANVLTF.

CDR3 nucleotide sequence: TGTGCCAGCAGTTTAGGGACAGGCTCCTACGAGCGGTACTTC. This codes for CASSLGTGSYERYF. The chain uses TRBV27 and TRBJ2-4; 8 bases match TRBD1. Germline CDR1 and CDR2: MNHEY and SMNVEV (reference sequence). J lost 15 bases, V lost 2 bases, and 12 bases had no gene match. The CDR3 sequence is 14 residues long.

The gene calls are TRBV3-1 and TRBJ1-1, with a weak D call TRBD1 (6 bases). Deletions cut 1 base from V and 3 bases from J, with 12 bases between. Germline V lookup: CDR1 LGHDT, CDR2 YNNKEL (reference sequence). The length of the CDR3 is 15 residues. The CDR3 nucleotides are TGTGCCAGCAGCCAAGGTAACAGGGAGGACACTGAAGCTTTCTTT. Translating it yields CASSQGNREDTEAFF.

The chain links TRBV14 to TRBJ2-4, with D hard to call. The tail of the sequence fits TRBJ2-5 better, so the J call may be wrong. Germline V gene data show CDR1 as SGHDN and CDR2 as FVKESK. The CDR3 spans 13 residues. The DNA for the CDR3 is TGTGCCAGCAGCCAACCAGACGAAACGACCCAGTACTTC. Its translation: CASSQPDETTQYF.

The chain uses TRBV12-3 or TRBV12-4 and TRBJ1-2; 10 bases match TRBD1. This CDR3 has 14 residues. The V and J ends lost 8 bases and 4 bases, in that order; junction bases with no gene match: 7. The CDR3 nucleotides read TGTGCCAGCTCCGGGACAGGGGACAGCTATGGCTACACCTTC. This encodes CASSGTGDSYGYTF.

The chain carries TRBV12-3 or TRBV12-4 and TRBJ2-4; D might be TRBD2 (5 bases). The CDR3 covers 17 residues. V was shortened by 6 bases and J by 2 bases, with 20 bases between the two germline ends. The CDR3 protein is CASSPDGLGGTKNIQYF. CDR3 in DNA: TGTGCCAGCAGCCCCGACGGGCTAGGAGGAACCAAAAACATTCAGTACTTC.

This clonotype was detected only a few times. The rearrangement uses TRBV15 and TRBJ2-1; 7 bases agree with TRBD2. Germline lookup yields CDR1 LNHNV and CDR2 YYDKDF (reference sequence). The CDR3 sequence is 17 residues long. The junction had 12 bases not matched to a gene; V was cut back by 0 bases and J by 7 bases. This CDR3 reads CATSRDYVGGIVNEQFF. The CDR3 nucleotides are TGTGCCACCAGCAGAGATTATGTGGGGGGGATTGTGAATGAGCAGTTCTTC.

This chain's CDR3 is CASSHSGGAVNIQYF. CDR3 nucleotide sequence: TGCGCCAGCAGCCACAGCGGGGGGGCCGTAAACATTCAGTACTTC. The V gene is TRBV4-1, the J gene TRBJ2-7; 10 bases agree with TRBD2. The tail of the sequence fits TRBJ2-4 better, so the J call may be wrong. Germline lookup yields CDR1 MGHRA and CDR2 YSYEKL. The CDR3 runs to 15 residues.

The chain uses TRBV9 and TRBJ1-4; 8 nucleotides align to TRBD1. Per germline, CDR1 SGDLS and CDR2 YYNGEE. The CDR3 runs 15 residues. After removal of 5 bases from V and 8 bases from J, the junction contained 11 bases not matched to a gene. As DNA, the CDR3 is TGTGCCAGCAGAGTCATTGGGACAGGAGCCGAAAAACTGTTTTTT. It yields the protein CASRVIGTGAEKLFF.

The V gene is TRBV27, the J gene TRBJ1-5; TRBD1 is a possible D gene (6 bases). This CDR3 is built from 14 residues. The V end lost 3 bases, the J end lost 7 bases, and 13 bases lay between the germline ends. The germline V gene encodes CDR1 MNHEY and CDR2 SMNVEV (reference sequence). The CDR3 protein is CASSFGGAVQPQHF. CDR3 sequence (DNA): TGTGCCAGCAGTTTTGGGGGGGCGGTCCAGCCCCAGCATTTT.

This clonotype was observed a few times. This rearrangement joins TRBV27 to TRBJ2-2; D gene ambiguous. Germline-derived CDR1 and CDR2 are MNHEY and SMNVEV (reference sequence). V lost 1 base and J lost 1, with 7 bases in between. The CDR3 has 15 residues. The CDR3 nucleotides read TGTGCCAGCAGTTTATGGGTGGGGAACACCGGGGAGCTGTTTTTT. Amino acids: CASSLWVGNTGELFF.

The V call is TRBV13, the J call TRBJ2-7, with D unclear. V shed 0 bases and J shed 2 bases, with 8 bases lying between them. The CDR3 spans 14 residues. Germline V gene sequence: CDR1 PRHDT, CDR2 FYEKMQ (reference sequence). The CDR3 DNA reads TGTGCCAGCAGCTTAGGAATAAAACCCTACGAGCAGTACTTC. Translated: CASSLGIKPYEQYF. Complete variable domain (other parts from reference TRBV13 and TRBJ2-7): AAGVIQSPRHLIKEKRETATLKCYPIPRHDTVYWYQQGPGQDPQFLISFYEKMQSDKGSIPDRFSAQQFSDYHSELNMSSLELGDSALYFCASSLGIKPYEQYFGPGTRLTVT.

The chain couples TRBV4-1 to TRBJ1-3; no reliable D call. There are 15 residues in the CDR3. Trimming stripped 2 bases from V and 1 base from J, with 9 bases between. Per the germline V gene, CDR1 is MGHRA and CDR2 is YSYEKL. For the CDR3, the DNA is TGCGCCAGCAGCCAACACATTGGGTCTGGAAACACCATATATTTT. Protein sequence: CASSQHIGSGNTIYF.

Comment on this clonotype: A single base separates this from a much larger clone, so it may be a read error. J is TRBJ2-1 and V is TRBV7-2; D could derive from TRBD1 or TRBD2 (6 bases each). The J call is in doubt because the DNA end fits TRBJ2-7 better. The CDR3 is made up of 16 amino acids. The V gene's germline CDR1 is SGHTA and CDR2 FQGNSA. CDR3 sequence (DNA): TGTGCCAGCAGCTTTGGCTCCCCGGGGGCCTACAATGAGCAGTACTTC. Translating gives CASSFGSPGAYNEQYF.

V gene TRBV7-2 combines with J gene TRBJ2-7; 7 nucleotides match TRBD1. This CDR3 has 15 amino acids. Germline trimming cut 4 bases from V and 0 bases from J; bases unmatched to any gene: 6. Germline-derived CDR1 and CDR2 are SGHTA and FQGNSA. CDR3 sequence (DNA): TGTGCCAGCAGCTATAAAGCAGGGGGCTCCTACGAGCAGTACTTC. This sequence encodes CASSYKAGGSYEQYF.

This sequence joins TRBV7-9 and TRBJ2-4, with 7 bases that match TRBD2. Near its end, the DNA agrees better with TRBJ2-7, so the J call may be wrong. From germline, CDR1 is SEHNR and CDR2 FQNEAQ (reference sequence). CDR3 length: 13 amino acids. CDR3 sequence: CASSPRTSREQYF. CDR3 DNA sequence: TGTGCCAGCAGCCCCCGGACTAGTCGCGAGCAGTACTTC.

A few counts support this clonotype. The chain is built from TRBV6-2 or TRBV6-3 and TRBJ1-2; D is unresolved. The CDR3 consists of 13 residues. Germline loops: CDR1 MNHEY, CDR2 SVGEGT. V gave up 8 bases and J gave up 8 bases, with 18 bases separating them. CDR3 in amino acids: CASHTWSQGGYTF. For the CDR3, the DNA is TGTGCCAGCCACACGTGGAGCCAAGGGGGCTACACCTTC.

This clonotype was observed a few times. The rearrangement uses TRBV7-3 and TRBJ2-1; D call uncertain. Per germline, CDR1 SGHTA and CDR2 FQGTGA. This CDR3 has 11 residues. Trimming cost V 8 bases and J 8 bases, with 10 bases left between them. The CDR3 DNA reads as TGTGCCAGCGGTAAATTTGATGAGCAGTTCTTC. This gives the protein CASGKFDEQFF. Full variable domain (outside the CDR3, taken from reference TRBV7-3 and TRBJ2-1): GAGVSQTPSNKVTEKGKYVELRCDPISGHTALYWYRQSLGQGPEFLIYFQGTGAADDSGLPNDRFFAVRPEGSVSTLKIQRTERGDSAVYLCASGKFDEQFFGPGTRLTVL.

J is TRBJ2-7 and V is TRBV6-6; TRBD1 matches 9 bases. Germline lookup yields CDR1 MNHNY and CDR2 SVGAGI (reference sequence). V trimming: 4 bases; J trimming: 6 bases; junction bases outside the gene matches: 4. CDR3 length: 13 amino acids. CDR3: CASSWGGQGEQYF. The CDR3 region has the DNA TGTGCCAGCAGTTGGGGGGGACAGGGCGAGCAGTACTTC.

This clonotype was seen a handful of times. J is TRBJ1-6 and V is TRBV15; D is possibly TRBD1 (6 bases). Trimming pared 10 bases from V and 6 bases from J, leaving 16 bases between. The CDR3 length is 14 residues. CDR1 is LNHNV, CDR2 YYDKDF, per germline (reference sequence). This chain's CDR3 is CAILGQLSNSPLHF. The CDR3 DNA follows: TGTGCCATATTAGGACAGCTTTCTAATTCACCCCTCCACTTT.

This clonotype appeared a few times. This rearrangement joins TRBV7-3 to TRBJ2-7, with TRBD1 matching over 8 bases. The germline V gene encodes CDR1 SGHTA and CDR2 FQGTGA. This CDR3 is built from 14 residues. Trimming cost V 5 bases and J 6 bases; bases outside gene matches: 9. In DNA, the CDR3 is TGTGCCAGCAGCCCGGGACAGGCCTCGGTCGAGCAGTACTTC. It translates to CASSPGQASVEQYF.

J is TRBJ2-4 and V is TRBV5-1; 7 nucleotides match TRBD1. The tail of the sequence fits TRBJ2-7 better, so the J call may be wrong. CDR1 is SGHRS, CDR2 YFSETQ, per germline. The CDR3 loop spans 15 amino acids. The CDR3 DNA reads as TGCGCCAGCAGCTTGGCCACGGGACAGCTCGGCGAGCAGTACTTC. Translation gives CASSLATGQLGEQYF.

The CDR3: CASSQVALSDTQYF. Written as DNA, the CDR3 is TGTGCCAGCAGCCAAGTGGCGCTCTCAGATACGCAGTATTTT. The rearrangement links TRBV3-1 to TRBJ2-3; D remains ambiguous. This CDR3 region has 14 residues. CDR1 is LGHDT, CDR2 YNNKEL, per germline (reference sequence). Trimming removed 1 base at V and 4 bases at J, with 9 bases between.